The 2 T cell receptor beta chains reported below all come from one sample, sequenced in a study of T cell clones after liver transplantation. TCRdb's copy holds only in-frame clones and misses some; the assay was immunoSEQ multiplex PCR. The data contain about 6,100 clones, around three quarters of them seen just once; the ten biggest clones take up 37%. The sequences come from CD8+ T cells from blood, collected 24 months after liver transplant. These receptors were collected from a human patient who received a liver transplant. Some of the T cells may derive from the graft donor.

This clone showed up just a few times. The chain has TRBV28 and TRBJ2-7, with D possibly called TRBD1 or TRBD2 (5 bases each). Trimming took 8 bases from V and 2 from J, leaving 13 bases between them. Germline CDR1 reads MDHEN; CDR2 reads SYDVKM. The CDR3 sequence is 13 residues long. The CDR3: CASLRDGAYEQYF. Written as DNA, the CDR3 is TGTGCCAGCCTCCGGGACGGAGCCTACGAGCAGTACTTC.

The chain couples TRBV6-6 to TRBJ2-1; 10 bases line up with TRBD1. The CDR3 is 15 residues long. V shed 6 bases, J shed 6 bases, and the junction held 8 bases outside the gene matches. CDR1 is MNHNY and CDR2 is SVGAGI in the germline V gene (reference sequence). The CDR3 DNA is TGTGCCAGCAGGTTGACAGGGGGCAGCGGCAATGAGCAGTTCTTC. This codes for CASRLTGGSGNEQFF.